The 17 T cell receptor beta chains in this list originate from one sample, sequenced in a study of blood T cell repertoires in COVID-19. Sequencing used immunoSEQ multiplex PCR; TCRdb keeps in-frame clones, though not all of them. Altogether under 300,000 clones are present, 82% being singletons, with the ten largest covering 4% to 6%. Sequencing was done on a sample of peripheral blood. These TCRs come from a woman at least 80 years old with active or convalescent COVID-19.

The table lists this clone with a count of one. The rearrangement links TRBV3-1 (or the pseudogene TRBV3-2) to TRBJ1-1, with D perhaps TRBD1 (5 bases). V dropped 4 bases and J dropped 2 bases, with 11 bases sitting between them. This CDR3 has 14 amino acids. The germline V gene has CDR1 LGHDT and CDR2 YNNKEL (reference sequence). CDR3 in amino acids: CASSLDGGNTEAFF. In nucleotides, the CDR3 is TGTGCCAGCAGCCTCGACGGGGGAAACACTGAAGCTTTCTTT.

The chain combines TRBV10-2 with TRBJ2-2, with a weak D call TRBD1 (6 bases). Looked up from germline, CDR1 is WSHSY and CDR2 is SAAADI. The CDR3 length is 18 residues. V was trimmed by 6 bases and J by 6 bases, leaving 26 bases between them. The chain's CDR3 is CASRPGTLLGGVAGELFF. The CDR3 region has the DNA TGCGCCAGCAGACCCGGAACGTTGTTAGGGGGAGTGGCCGGGGAGCTGTTTTTT.

V gene TRBV10-1 combines with J gene TRBJ2-2; D is perhaps TRBD2 (6 bases). CDR1 is WNHNN, CDR2 SYGVQD, per germline (reference sequence). The CDR3 contains 14 residues. V lost 6 bases to trimming and J lost 5 bases, with 13 bases between them. The CDR3 protein is CASRELGGTGELFF. The CDR3 DNA reads as TGCGCCAGCAGGGAGCTAGGAGGGACCGGGGAGCTGTTTTTT.

The V gene is TRBV30, the J gene TRBJ2-7, with D perhaps matching TRBD1 (5 bases). V was trimmed by 3 bases and J by 3 bases, leaving 9 bases between them. Per germline, CDR1 GTSNPN and CDR2 SVGIG (reference sequence). The CDR3 runs 12 residues. CDR3 protein: CAWRDTFYEQYF. CDR3 bases: TGTGCCTGGAGGGACACTTTCTACGAGCAGTACTTC.

The chain is built from TRBV5-1 and TRBJ1-2; TRBD1 matches at 8 bases. This CDR3 has 16 residues. The V segment lost 1 base and the J segment 7 bases; nucleotides outside the gene matches: 12. CDR1 is SGHRS, CDR2 YFSETQ, per germline. The CDR3: CASSLRSQAGGGGYTF. As DNA, the CDR3 is TGCGCCAGCAGCTTGCGGTCTCAGGCAGGGGGCGGTGGCTACACCTTC.

This sequence joins TRBV5-1 and TRBJ1-2; a possible D gene is TRBD1 (6 bases). The germline gives CDR1 SGHRS, CDR2 YFSETQ. The CDR3 has 14 residues. Deletions cut 3 bases from V and 6 bases from J, with 15 bases between. The CDR3 is CASSSQPQGNGYTF. The CDR3 bases are TGCGCCAGCAGCTCACAACCACAGGGCAATGGCTACACCTTC. Full variable domain (rest looked up from reference TRBV5-1 and TRBJ1-2): KAGVTQTPRYLIKTRGQQVTLSCSPISGHRSVSWYQQTPGQGLQFLFEYFSETQRNKGNFPGRFSGRQFSNSRSEMNVSTLELGDSALYLCASSSQPQGNGYTFGSGTRLTVV.

This clone was observed a handful of times. The genes are TRBV6-1 and TRBJ2-3; TRBD2 aligns across 8 bases. Germline-derived CDR1 and CDR2 are MNHNS and SASEGT. After removal of 0 bases from V and 3 bases from J, the junction contained 8 bases not matched to a gene. The CDR3 is 17 amino acids. The CDR3, as DNA: TGTGCCAGCAGTGAAGCGCTTCTGGCGGGAGGTACAGATACGCAGTATTTT. Protein product: CASSEALLAGGTDTQYF.

This chain joins TRBV2 and TRBJ2-5; D unclear. This CDR3 spans 12 amino acids. Germline assignment: CDR1 SNHLY and CDR2 FYNNEI. The V and J ends lost 6 bases and 2 bases respectively, with 7 bases between them. In nucleotides, the CDR3 is TGTGCCAGCAGACTTCGTCAAGAGACCCAGTACTTC. Encoded protein: CASRLRQETQYF.

The chain has TRBV3-1 (or the pseudogene TRBV3-2) and TRBJ1-3; no clear D. V lost 7 bases and J 2 bases, leaving 12 bases between the germline ends. There are 14 residues in the CDR3. Germline lookup yields CDR1 LGHDT and CDR2 YNNKEL (reference sequence). CDR3 in DNA: TGTGCCAGCACGGAGGTAGTAGCTGGAAACACCATATATTTT. Protein: CASTEVVAGNTIYF.

This clone turned up a few times. The J gene is TRBJ2-2, the V gene TRBV7-8, with TRBD2 matching over 12 bases. There are 19 residues in the CDR3. The ends lost 6 bases at V and 5 bases at J; junction bases unmatched: 16. The germline V gene has CDR1 SGHVS and CDR2 FQNEAQ. The CDR3 loop is CASRPLGLAGGQGTGELFF. The DNA for the CDR3 is TGTGCCAGCAGACCCCTGGGTCTAGCGGGGGGGCAGGGGACCGGGGAGCTGTTTTTT.

As concerns this clone: Compared with germline, one end of the junction differs, possibly owing to a read error. The V and J genes are TRBV6-1 and TRBJ1-2; TRBD1 matches 7 bases. The CDR3 length is 12 residues. Germline V gene lookup returns CDR1 MNHNS and CDR2 SASEGT. The CDR3, as DNA: TGTGCCAGCAGTGAAGCGCAGGGGGGAAGGGCCTTC. Its protein is CASSEAQGGRAF.

This clone was counted once. This chain links TRBV19 with TRBJ1-1, with D maybe TRBD1 (6 bases). V shed 0 bases and J shed 3 bases, with 14 bases lying between them. Germline lookup yields CDR1 LNHDA and CDR2 SQIVND (reference sequence). CDR3 length: 16 residues. This CDR3 reads CASSIEGGLMYTEAFF. As DNA, the CDR3 is TGTGCCAGTAGTATAGAGGGGGGGCTCATGTACACTGAAGCTTTCTTT.

V usage is TRBV5-1 and J usage is TRBJ2-7, with 8 bases matching TRBD1. CDR1 is SGHRS and CDR2 is YFSETQ in the germline V gene. Trimming removed 4 bases from V and 5 bases from J; junction bases left unmatched: 8. The CDR3 totals 14 residues. The CDR3 here is CASSLDRELHEQYF. As DNA, the CDR3 is TGCGCCAGCAGCCTGGACAGGGAACTCCACGAGCAGTACTTC.

The V and J genes are TRBV5-1 and TRBJ2-1; 8 bases fit TRBD1. V lost 0 bases to trimming and J lost 7 bases; unmatched junction nucleotides: 6. Germline loops: CDR1 SGHRS, CDR2 YFSETQ. This CDR3 has 15 amino acids. The CDR3 nucleotides read TGCGCCAGCAGCTTGGTTCAGGGGGCAGAGAATGAGCAGTTCTTC. Encoded protein: CASSLVQGAENEQFF. Full variable domain (outside the CDR3, taken from reference TRBV5-1 and TRBJ2-1): KAGVTQTPRYLIKTRGQQVTLSCSPISGHRSVSWYQQTPGQGLQFLFEYFSETQRNKGNFPGRFSGRQFSNSRSEMNVSTLELGDSALYLCASSLVQGAENEQFFGPGTRLTVL.

The chain employs TRBV7-2 and TRBJ1-4; no definite D call. V was clipped by 5 bases and J by 8 bases, with 12 bases between them. The CDR3 spans 13 residues. Looked up from germline, CDR1 is SGHTA and CDR2 is FQGNSA. CDR3: CASSRRANEKLFF. In DNA, the CDR3 is TGTGCCAGCAGCCGGAGGGCCAACGAAAAACTGTTTTTT.

In regard to this clone: The identical CDR3 is also encoded by other nucleotide sequences in the sample. V and J are TRBV9 and TRBJ1-1, with 9 positions matching TRBD1. Unmatched junction bases numbered 5, after V lost 0 bases and J lost 5 bases. The CDR3 is made up of 15 amino acids. Germline V gene lookup returns CDR1 SGDLS and CDR2 YYNGEE. CDR3 nucleotide sequence: TGTGCCAGCAGCGTAGGGGGGACAGGGAAAACTGAAGCTTTCTTT. Protein product: CASSVGGTGKTEAFF.

This chain links TRBV28 with TRBJ2-6; D gene uncertain. Trimming removed 6 bases from V and 0 bases from J, with 3 bases in between. The CDR3 is 13 residues long. CDR1 is MDHEN and CDR2 is SYDVKM in the germline V gene. The CDR3 DNA follows: TGTGCCAGCAGGTACTCTGGGGCCAACGTCCTGACTTTC. Translation: CASRYSGANVLTF.